These 18 T cell receptor beta chains were sequenced from one sample in a study of blood T cells in healthy people across ages. Using a J-beta primer mix together with a sample-barcoded 5' primer, a second PCR was run for roughly 7 to 11 cycles. TCRdb used MiXCR to reprocess the 5' RACE reads, holding one entry per CDR3 protein. The top ten hold about 3.6% of the sample, which has fewer than 800,000 distinct CDR3 sequences, over 20% seen once. Sequenced: blood. These receptors came from a man between 65 and 85 years old in good health.

This clonotype was observed a handful of times. The chain couples TRBV4-3 to TRBJ1-1; D uncertain. The CDR3 runs 16 residues. Germline V gene data show CDR1 as LGHNA and CDR2 as YSLEER. The V and J ends lost 0 bases and 1 base respectively, with 12 bases between them. The CDR3 DNA reads TGCGCCAGCAGCCAAGAACCGACGCAGCGGAACACTGAAGCTTTCTTT. It specifies CASSQEPTQRNTEAFF.

This chain uses TRBV28 with TRBJ1-5; 8 nucleotides agree with TRBD1. V lost 4 bases, J lost 4 bases, and 3 bases stayed unmatched. Germline-derived CDR1 and CDR2 are MDHEN and SYDVKM. The CDR3 loop spans 14 amino acids. The CDR3 sequence is CASSSGGPNQPQHF. In DNA, the CDR3 is TGTGCCAGCAGTTCAGGGGGCCCGAATCAGCCCCAGCATTTT.

This chain connects TRBV12-5 to TRBJ2-5, with 8 bases lining up with TRBD1. The CDR3 consists of 14 residues. With 5 bases clipped from V and 4 bases from J, the junction kept 6 bases outside the gene matches. Per germline, CDR1 LGHNT and CDR2 FRNRAP. Here the CDR3 reads CASGTGTGVETQYF. CDR3 nucleotide sequence: TGTGCTAGTGGTACCGGGACAGGCGTAGAGACCCAGTACTTC.

The V and J genes are TRBV6-1 and TRBJ2-4; D unresolved. V gave up 2 bases and J gave up 8 bases, with 4 bases separating them. CDR3 length equals 11 residues. The V gene's germline CDR1 is MNHNS and CDR2 SASEGT. CDR3 DNA: TGTGCCAGCAGTGAATTTGACATTCAGTACTTC. Translated, it gives CASSEFDIQYF.

Comments on this clonotype: The junction differs from germline at one of its ends, possibly a read error. The chain carries TRBV4-2 and TRBJ2-5, with 7 bases that match TRBD2. CDR1 LGHNA and CDR2 YNFKEQ come from the germline V gene. CDR3 length: 17 residues. The CDR3 protein is CASSQITAGDTEGTRYF. The CDR3 DNA sequence: TGTGCCAGCAGCCAAATAACCGCGGGAGACACTGAAGGGACCCGGTACTTC.

The chain carries TRBV20-1 and TRBJ2-1, with 7 bases fitting TRBD2. Germline loops: CDR1 DFQATT, CDR2 SNEGSKA (reference sequence). The CDR3 extends over 14 amino acids. After removal of 5 bases from V and 3 bases from J, the junction contained 7 bases not matched to a gene. The DNA of the CDR3 is TGCAGTGCTTTAAGCGGGGTCGGCTACAATGAGCAGTTCTTC. Translating gives CSALSGVGYNEQFF.

The V gene is TRBV12-3 or TRBV12-4, the J gene TRBJ2-2; D uncertain. This CDR3 region has 15 residues. The V and J ends lost 3 bases and 0 bases respectively, with 8 bases between them. In nucleotides, the CDR3 is TGTGCCAGCAGTTTTGAGCGCGCGAACACCGGGGAGCTGTTTTTT. Translating gives CASSFERANTGELFF.

The rearrangement links TRBV7-9 to TRBJ2-3, with D uncertain. The V gene's germline CDR1 is SEHNR and CDR2 FQNEAQ (reference sequence). Trimming took 7 bases from V and 9 from J, leaving 17 bases between them. This CDR3 spans 13 amino acids. In DNA form, the CDR3 reads TGTGCCAGCATCCACAGCAACGACGGGACGCAGTATTTT. Translation gives CASIHSNDGTQYF.

The J gene is TRBJ2-5, the V gene TRBV25-1, with 9 bases identical to TRBD2. The CDR3 is made up of 12 amino acids. The germline V gene has CDR1 MGHDK and CDR2 SYGVNS. The ends lost 8 bases at V and 5 bases at J; junction bases unmatched: 3. The CDR3 sequence is CASGTSTETQYF. In DNA, the CDR3 is TGTGCCAGCGGGACTAGCACTGAGACCCAGTACTTC.

The CDR3 here is CASTGQGSPLHF. The CDR3 DNA sequence: TGTGCCAGCACAGGACAGGGTTCACCCCTCCACTTT. This sequence joins TRBV12-3 or TRBV12-4 and TRBJ1-6, with TRBD1 matching over 8 bases. With V trimmed by 7 bases and J by 9 bases, 2 bases remained unmatched. The CDR3 length is 12 residues.

Concerning this clonotype: A single base separates this from a much larger clone, so it may be a read error. This chain connects TRBV29-1 to TRBJ2-2; D remains unclear. The CDR3 length is 13 residues. Germline loops: CDR1 SQVTM, CDR2 ANQGSEA. V gave up 6 bases and J gave up 6 bases, with 14 bases separating them. The CDR3 coding sequence is TGCAGCGTCTTCTCGAAAGGGCCCGGGGAGCTGTTTTTT. This sequence encodes CSVFSKGPGELFF.

This clonotype appeared a few times. The gene calls are TRBV6-2 or TRBV6-3 and TRBJ2-1; TRBD2 aligns across 8 bases. The CDR3 contains 15 residues. Germline loops: CDR1 MNHEY, CDR2 SVGEGT. V trimming: 1 base; J trimming: 5 bases; junction bases outside the gene matches: 4. CDR3 nucleotides: TGTGCCAGCAGTTACTTCCTAGCGGGTGACAATGAGCAGTTCTTC. Translating it yields CASSYFLAGDNEQFF.

This clonotype was picked up a small number of times. The chain joins TRBV28 to TRBJ1-3; perhaps TRBD1 as D (6 bases). V was pared by 3 bases and J by 2 bases, with 14 bases between. This CDR3 contains 16 residues. CDR1 and CDR2 (germline): MDHEN, SYDVKM. Here the CDR3 reads CASSFRLRGPGNTIYF. The CDR3 DNA follows: TGTGCCAGCAGTTTTAGGCTCAGGGGCCCTGGAAACACCATATATTTT.

This clonotype was seen a few times. The rearrangement joins TRBV12-3 or TRBV12-4 to TRBJ1-1; 9 bases map to TRBD1. Trimming removed 5 bases from V and 3 bases from J; junction bases left unmatched: 10. The CDR3 sequence is 16 residues long. CDR3 bases: TGTGCCAGCAGTCAGGGGACAGGGATAGGAGACACTGAAGCTTTCTTT. This encodes CASSQGTGIGDTEAFF.

On this clonotype itself: One junction end does not reproduce the germline sequence, and a read error may be involved. The V gene is TRBV7-8, the J gene TRBJ2-2, with TRBD1 identical over 9 bases. CDR1 and CDR2 (germline): SGHVS, FQNEAQ. The CDR3 spans 15 residues. In DNA, the CDR3 is TGTGCCGGCAGCTTCCGGGACAGGGTTACCGGGGAGCTGTTTTTT. Protein product: CAGSFRDRVTGELFF. Full variable domain (rest looked up from reference TRBV7-8 and TRBJ2-2): GAGVSQSPRYKVAKRGQDVALRCDPISGHVSLFWYQQALGQGPEFLTYFQNEAQLDKSGLPSDRFFAERPEGSVSTLKIQRTQQEDSAVYLCAGSFRDRVTGELFFGEGSRLTVL.

About this clonotype itself: Compared with germline, one end of the junction differs, possibly owing to a read error. V is TRBV20-1 and J is TRBJ2-3, with 10 bases identical to TRBD1. Germline lookup yields CDR1 DFQATT and CDR2 SNEGSKA (reference sequence). The CDR3 runs 15 residues. The CDR3 is CSARMGDRGTDTQYF. CDR3 coding DNA: TGCAGTGCTAGAATGGGGGACAGGGGCACAGATACGCAGTACTTT.

This clonotype was detected ten times or more. This chain connects TRBV7-2 to TRBJ1-5; D might be TRBD1 (5 bases). V gave up 5 bases and J gave up 5 bases, with 16 bases separating them. This CDR3 is built from 15 residues. Germline V CDR1 and CDR2: SGHTA, FQGNSA. CDR3 residues: CASSPSQGTHQPQHF. Here the CDR3 DNA reads TGTGCCAGCAGCCCTTCCCAGGGTACCCATCAGCCCCAGCATTTT.

This clonotype occurred a few times. The chain is built from TRBV2 and TRBJ2-5; no definite D call. Per germline, CDR1 SNHLY and CDR2 FYNNEI. This CDR3 spans 13 amino acids. The ends were cut back, 3 bases at V and 5 bases at J, with 10 bases in the middle. The CDR3 DNA follows: TGTGCCAGCAGTGAGGGCAGTCACGAGACCCAGTACTTC. Translated: CASSEGSHETQYF. Filled out from reference TRBV2 and TRBJ2-5, the complete variable domain reads EPEVTQTPSHQVTQMGQEVILRCVPISNHLYFYWYRQILGQKVEFLVSFYNNEISEKSEIFDDQFSVERPDGSNFTLKIRSTKLEDSAMYFCASSEGSHETQYFGPGTRLLVL.